This TCR beta chain was identified in a study of human T cells and chemical hapten exposure. Study-level background: There were per-sample TCR yield variations, arising mainly from small pooled library volume differences.

Unfractionated whole blood served as the source for total RNA extraction. Separate cDNA molecules received unique molecular identifiers, which the library attached to them. Study processing details: Between about 23,224 and 700,000 TCRs appeared in each sample, and the median stood at roughly 100,000. TCRdb recomputed calls from the 5' RACE reads with MiXCR, one row per CDR3 protein. TCRdb's processing, not the authors' own work, is the source of the V and J calls. The profile covers 75,000 or so distinct CDR3 sequences, with 15% appearing a single time and almost 7% taken by the ten largest. This clonotype was picked up many times. Antigen specificity is unknown. The study's findings and limits: Sensitization with DPC brought no change to TCRs above 1 in 1000 in frequency.

Germline values: CDR1 SGHVS, CDR2 FQNEAQ. The CDR3 has 15 amino acids. V was clipped by 5 bases and J by 4 bases, with 14 bases between them. The rearrangement links TRBV7-8 to TRBJ2-2; D uncertain. This TCR came from a female donor in good health. As DNA, the CDR3 is TGTGCCAGCAGCCCAGTTGGTTCGGGCACCGGGGAGCTGTTTTTT. It codes for CASSPVGSGTGELFF.